Listed below are T cell receptor beta chains from one sample, sequenced in a study of CD8+ T cells in alopecia areata. The table came from immunoSEQ multiplex PCR; TCRdb's copy has only in-frame clones and leaves some out. The table lists over 150,000 clones, 50% to 75% of them singletons. The starting material was CD4+ T cells sorted from blood, obtained at week 0. The receptors originated from a human donor with alopecia areata. Both conserved end residues are part of each CDR3. A D gene is named only where the DNA matches it firmly. Clone size is not always given. Where it is, it says once, few, many or a class for expanded clones.

d_call clone_size j_call v_call cdr3_aa cdr3_nt
- - TRBJ1-3 TRBV25-1 CASSDDGKGEGNTIYF TGTGCCAGCAGTGACGATGGAAAAGGGGAAGGAAACACCATATATTTT
- - TRBJ1-1 TRBV30 CAWTGGGRTEAFF TGTGCCTGGACGGGAGGGGGGCGCACTGAAGCTTTCTTT
- few TRBJ1-4 TRBV4-1 CASSPTGVANEKLFF TGCGCCAGCAGCCCCACGGGGGTGGCTAATGAAAAACTGTTTTTT
- - TRBJ2-4 TRBV30 CAWSQANGAKNIQYF TGTGCCTGGAGCCAAGCCAACGGAGCCAAAAACATTCAGTACTTC
- - TRBJ1-2 TRBV30 CAWSGTHGGEVGYTF TGTGCCTGGAGTGGAACCCATGGGGGGGAGGTTGGCTACACCTTC
- - TRBJ2-7 TRBV29-1 CSAAMTGYEQYF TGCAGCGCTGCGATGACGGGCTACGAGCAGTACTTC
TRBD2 - TRBJ2-2 TRBV4-2 CASSQGNSGGTGELFF TGTGCCAGCAGCCAAGGCAATAGCGGGGGCACCGGGGAGCTGTTTTTT
- - TRBJ1-5 TRBV6-1 CASSRGLGDTQPQHF TGTGCCAGCAGCCGCGGGTTAGGGGACACTCAGCCCCAGCATTTT
TRBD2 - TRBJ2-7 TRBV6-5 CASRSGGRSGEQYF TGTGCCAGCAGGAGCGGGGGCCGCTCCGGCGAGCAGTACTTC
TRBD1 - TRBJ2-1 TRBV4-1 CASSLEQGDEQFF TGCGCCAGCAGCCTCGAGCAGGGGGATGAGCAGTTCTTC
- - TRBJ2-1 TRBV7-9 CASSSNNEQFF TGTGCCAGCAGCTCCAACAATGAGCAGTTCTTC
TRBD1 - TRBJ2-7 TRBV30 CAWRGDSPRYEQYF TGTGCCTGGAGAGGGGACAGTCCTCGGTACGAGCAGTACTTC